The clone carrying this T cell receptor beta chain was counted a few times. Its target is unknown. The CDR3 spans 18 residues. After removal of 6 bases from V and 1 base from J, the junction contained 10 bases not matched to a gene. Germline CDR1 and CDR2: SEHNR and FQNEAQ (reference sequence). This entry is derived from a study of cytomegalovirus exposure and HLA in healthy donors. Study background: Most donors, 70% to 85% of around 400 genotyped, fell in the Caucasian-associated ancestry cluster. General study results and limits: While the bulk of TCR sequences proved rare, some public TCRs turned up in many donors. CMV serostatus alone was available as immune exposure information. Some V segments, TRBV6-2 and TRBV6-3 among them, were indistinguishable and were therefore excluded.

Primers: 60 Vbeta forward and 13 Jbeta reverse. Clones were sequenced by immunoSEQ multiplex PCR, and TCRdb holds only the in-frame ones, with some missing. The data hold some 120,000 clones, with 9.5% observed a single time. The sample was PBMCs. The TCR was taken from a man in his thirties or forties in good health and CMV-seronegative. The chain uses TRBV7-9 and TRBJ2-2, with 11 bases identical to TRBD1. CDR3 nucleotide sequence: TGTGCCAGCAGATTTTGGACAGGGGGCACCCGGAACACCGGGGAGCTGTTTTTT. This sequence encodes CASRFWTGGTRNTGELFF.